Below, 24 T cell receptor beta chains from the same sample are listed, as sequenced in a study of blood T cell repertoires in COVID-19. Sequencing used immunoSEQ multiplex PCR; TCRdb keeps in-frame clones, though not all of them. The sample yields roughly 38,000 clones, about 80% seen once. Sequenced input: peripheral blood. Receptors originate from a man in his sixties or seventies with active or convalescent COVID-19.

The V call is TRBV21-1, the J call TRBJ1-6. TRBV21-1 is deemed a pseudogene. The CDR3 runs to 15 residues. CDR3 protein: CASSPGGLWDSPLHF. The DNA for the CDR3 is TGTGCCAGCAGCCCGGGTGGGTTATGGGATTCACCCCTCCACTTT.

The CDR3 DNA follows: TGTGCCAGCAGCCTACAGGTGACGGGAGTTGAAGCTTTCTTT. This codes for CASSLQVTGVEAFF. This chain uses TRBV7-8 with TRBJ1-1; possible D gene TRBD1, 5 bases. Trimming cost V 5 bases and J 7 bases, with 17 bases left between them. From germline, CDR1 is SGHVS and CDR2 FQNEAQ. CDR3 length: 14 amino acids.

The chain employs TRBV5-4 and TRBJ2-3; 12 bases map to TRBD2. Germline V lookup: CDR1 SGHNT, CDR2 YYREEE (reference sequence). Trimming took 3 bases from V and 2 from J; bases not matched to a gene: 1. There are 15 residues in the CDR3. The CDR3 is CASSSSGGATDTQYF. In nucleotides, the CDR3 is TGTGCCAGCAGCTCTAGCGGGGGGGCCACAGATACGCAGTATTTT.

The V and J genes are TRBV3-1 (or the pseudogene TRBV3-2) and TRBJ1-4; perhaps TRBD1 as D (6 bases). This CDR3 has 15 residues. Germline V CDR1 and CDR2: LGHDT, YNNKEL (reference sequence). Trimming took 6 bases from V and 0 from J, leaving 11 bases between them. CDR3 nucleotides: TGTGCCAGCAGACCTAGGACAGCAACTAATGAAAAACTGTTTTTT. This codes for CASRPRTATNEKLFF.

The chain recombines TRBV24-1 with TRBJ2-7, with D possibly being TRBD2 (5 bases). In germline, CDR1 is KGHDR, CDR2 SFDVKD. This CDR3 spans 11 amino acids. Trimming took 9 bases from V and 7 from J, leaving 12 bases between them. CDR3 in DNA: TGTGCCACCTTACTAGATGAGGAGCAGTACTTC. Residues: CATLLDEEQYF.

This clone was seen only a few times. The V gene is TRBV6-6, the J gene TRBJ2-3, with TRBD1 matching over 8 bases. CDR1 and CDR2 (germline): MNHNY, SVGAGI (reference sequence). Unmatched junction bases numbered 16, after V lost 5 bases and J lost 3 bases. CDR3 size: 18 residues. The DNA for the CDR3 is TGTGCCAGCAGTCGATCAAGCATAACAGGGGGATTAACAGATACGCAGTATTTT. It is translated as CASSRSSITGGLTDTQYF.

The chain combines TRBV3-1 (or the pseudogene TRBV3-2) with TRBJ2-7; 7 nucleotides align to TRBD2. CDR1 and CDR2 (germline): LGHDT, YNNKEL (reference sequence). V lost 4 bases and J lost 7; bases outside the gene matches: 10. The CDR3 runs 14 residues. As DNA, the CDR3 is TGTGCCAGCAGCCCCCGGGTAACGGGGGGAGAGCAGTACTTC. Amino acid sequence: CASSPRVTGGEQYF.

The V and J genes are TRBV19 and TRBJ1-3, with TRBD1 matching over 10 bases. Germline CDR1 LNHDA, CDR2 SQIVND (reference sequence). After removal of 3 bases from V and 7 bases from J, the junction contained 0 bases not matched to a gene. The CDR3 is 13 amino acids. This CDR3 is CASSMGQGNTIYF. The CDR3 DNA follows: TGTGCCAGTAGTATGGGACAGGGGAACACCATATATTTT.

In its sample, this clone was seen a few times. The V and J genes are TRBV30 and TRBJ2-2; 9 positions match TRBD1. Per germline, CDR1 GTSNPN and CDR2 SVGIG (reference sequence). The CDR3 length is 12 residues. DNA for the CDR3: TGTTGGACAGGGGACCGCACCGGGGAGCTGTTTTTT. Translated, it gives CWTGDRTGELFF.

The chain joins TRBV11-2 to TRBJ1-2, with 7 bases that match TRBD1. CDR3 size: 13 residues. Germline lookup yields CDR1 SGHAT and CDR2 FQNNGV. The trim removed 6 bases at V and 5 bases at J, leaving 6 bases unmatched. The CDR3 DNA follows: TGTGCCAGCAGTCCGGACAGGAATTATGGCTACACCTTC. As protein: CASSPDRNYGYTF. Together with reference TRBV11-2 and TRBJ1-2, the CDR3 gives the full variable domain: EAGVAQSPRYKIIEKRQSVAFWCNPISGHATLYWYQQILGQGPKLLIQFQNNGVVDDSQLPKDRFSAERLKGVDSTLKIQPAKLEDSAVYLCASSPDRNYGYTFGSGTRLTVV.

This clone was seen a few times. This chain connects TRBV2 to TRBJ1-5, with 8 nucleotides matching TRBD1. Germline lookup yields CDR1 SNHLY and CDR2 FYNNEI. The CDR3 spans 13 residues. The ends lost 8 bases at V and 7 bases at J; junction bases unmatched: 7. The DNA of the CDR3 is TGTGCCAGCGACAGGGGAGTCGAGCAGCCCCAGCATTTT. Translating gives CASDRGVEQPQHF.

The rearrangement uses TRBV9 and TRBJ1-1; no clear D gene. With 0 bases removed from V and 4 bases from J, the gap between germline ends came to 19 bases. The CDR3 loop spans 17 amino acids. Germline V gives CDR1 SGDLS, CDR2 YYNGEE. CDR3 loop: CASSVEEKAGGSTEAFF. The DNA of the CDR3 is TGTGCCAGCAGCGTAGAAGAAAAGGCGGGAGGTAGCACTGAAGCTTTCTTT.

The chain employs TRBV6-5 and TRBJ2-1, with D tentatively TRBD1 (6 bases). Looked up from germline, CDR1 is MNHEY and CDR2 is SVGAGI. The CDR3 has 13 amino acids. The V end lost 4 bases, the J end lost 7 bases, and 11 bases lay between the germline ends. This chain's CDR3 is CASSLTGTNEQFF. The CDR3 nucleotides are TGTGCCAGCAGTTTGACAGGTACGAATGAGCAGTTCTTC.

The chain recombines TRBV18 with TRBJ1-1; 7 bases align to TRBD1. The CDR3 is made up of 15 amino acids. With V trimmed by 0 bases and J by 1 base, 2 bases remained unmatched. Germline values: CDR1 KGHSH, CDR2 LQKENI. The CDR3 is CASSPPTGRNTEAFF. The CDR3 DNA sequence: TGTGCCAGCTCACCACCGACAGGGAGGAACACTGAAGCTTTCTTT.

The V and J genes are TRBV4-2 and TRBJ1-6; a weak D match, TRBD1 (5 bases). The germline CDR1 and CDR2 sequences are LGHNA and YNFKEQ. The germline V and J ends were trimmed by 0 bases and 2 bases, with 20 bases remaining between them. CDR3 length: 20 amino acids. The CDR3 DNA reads as TGTGCCAGCAGCCAAGACGGGGGTTTCGGGGGAGTCACCTATAATTCACCCCTCCACTTT. It specifies CASSQDGGFGGVTYNSPLHF.

The chain combines TRBV29-1 with TRBJ2-3; 8 nucleotides match TRBD1. With 1 base clipped from V and 6 bases from J, the junction kept 12 bases outside the gene matches. CDR1 is SQVTM and CDR2 is ANQGSEA in the germline V gene. The CDR3 sequence is 16 residues long. Written as DNA, the CDR3 is TGCAGCGTTGAAGGTGTGGGCCAGGGGGCGGGTGATACGCAGTATTTT. It is translated as CSVEGVGQGAGDTQYF.

This sequence joins TRBV7-9 and TRBJ1-1, with D unresolved. This CDR3 comprises 14 residues. V lost 1 base, J lost 4 bases, and 10 bases lay in between. Germline lookup yields CDR1 SEHNR and CDR2 FQNEAQ (reference sequence). In DNA form, the CDR3 reads TGTGCCAGCAGCTTAGGGCCGATTGCCACTGAAGCTTTCTTT. The encoded protein is CASSLGPIATEAFF.

V is TRBV18 and J is TRBJ1-6; 7 bases fit TRBD1. CDR1 is KGHSH and CDR2 is LQKENI in the germline V gene. This CDR3 is 14 amino acids long. With V trimmed by 6 bases and J by 5 bases, 4 bases remained unmatched. CDR3 residues: CASSTGFNNSPLHF. CDR3 bases: TGTGCCAGCTCGACAGGGTTCAATAATTCACCCCTCCACTTT.

This clone was seen a single time. The J gene is TRBJ2-7, the V gene TRBV30; TRBD2 matches at 7 bases. The CDR3 runs to 12 residues. From germline, CDR1 is GTSNPN and CDR2 SVGIG (reference sequence). V was pared by 8 bases and J by 5 bases, with 9 bases of the junction left unmatched. CDR3 loop: CAGKRGGDEQYF. CDR3 sequence (DNA): TGTGCCGGGAAGCGGGGAGGGGACGAGCAGTACTTC.

The chain joins TRBV24-1 to TRBJ2-5; 10 nucleotides match TRBD2. This CDR3 has 16 residues. Germline assignment: CDR1 KGHDR and CDR2 SFDVKD. Germline trimming cut 0 bases from V and 1 base from J; bases unmatched to any gene: 1. This chain's CDR3 is CATSDLTSGVQETQYF. The CDR3 DNA reads TGTGCCACCAGTGATTTGACTAGCGGGGTCCAAGAGACCCAGTACTTC.

This chain uses TRBV7-9 with TRBJ1-2; 7 bases agree with TRBD1. V was pared by 5 bases and J by 4 bases, with 16 bases of the junction left unmatched. The CDR3 is 17 residues long. Germline V gives CDR1 SEHNR, CDR2 FQNEAQ (reference sequence). DNA of the CDR3: TGTGCCAGCAGCCACGATTACGGGGGACAGCCTATCTATGGCTACACCTTC. Its translation is CASSHDYGGQPIYGYTF.

This chain joins TRBV6-5 and TRBJ1-5, with unresolved D. This CDR3 has 12 amino acids. With 4 bases removed from V and 9 bases from J, the gap between germline ends came to 10 bases. Germline V gene data show CDR1 as MNHEY and CDR2 as SVGAGI. The CDR3 DNA sequence: TGTGCCAGCAGTTTCCCCCGGGGGCCCCAGCATTTT. It yields the protein CASSFPRGPQHF.

This clone was seen a few times. V gene TRBV5-4 combines with J gene TRBJ1-3, with D possibly matching TRBD1 (5 bases). Deletions cut 4 bases from V and 3 bases from J, with 14 bases between. This CDR3 has 15 amino acids. Germline V gene sequence: CDR1 SGHNT, CDR2 YYREEE (reference sequence). The CDR3 is CASSPGGTGGNTIYF. For the CDR3, the DNA is TGTGCCAGCAGCCCGGGGGGTACTGGTGGAAACACCATATATTTT.

The rearrangement links TRBV3-1 (or the pseudogene TRBV3-2) to TRBJ2-7; D unresolved. Germline CDR1 LGHDT, CDR2 YNNKEL (reference sequence). The CDR3 is 12 amino acids. Deletions cut 1 base from V and 7 bases from J, with 8 bases between. CDR3 nucleotide sequence: TGTGCCAGCAGCCAAGTAAGTCGGGAGCAGTACTTC. This gives the protein CASSQVSREQYF.